The 28 T cell receptor beta chains reported below all come from one sample, sequenced in a study of blood T cell repertoires in COVID-19. The data were produced by immunoSEQ multiplex PCR, yet TCRdb's version contains in-frame clones alone and is incomplete. The sample yields 50,000 or so clones, roughly 88% seen once. Input material: peripheral blood. The receptor set was obtained from a woman at least 80 years old with acute or convalescent COVID-19.

The chain combines TRBV5-1 with TRBJ2-3; D is perhaps TRBD2 (5 bases). The length of the CDR3 is 16 residues. V was trimmed by 7 bases and J by 0 bases, leaving 18 bases between them. Germline V lookup: CDR1 SGHRS, CDR2 YFSETQ. The CDR3 DNA reads TGCGCCAGCCTCCCGGGCCGGGGAGCTAGCACAGATACGCAGTATTTT. Amino acids: CASLPGRGASTDTQYF.

V is TRBV5-4 and J is TRBJ2-1, with 12 positions matching TRBD2. CDR1 is SGHNT and CDR2 is YYREEE in the germline V gene (reference sequence). V was pared by 4 bases and J by 6 bases, with 8 bases of the junction left unmatched. The CDR3 loop spans 16 amino acids. The CDR3 DNA reads TGTGCCAGCAGCGGACTAGCGGGATTGGGTAGCAATGAGCAGTTCTTC. This translates into CASSGLAGLGSNEQFF.

The J gene is TRBJ2-1, the V gene TRBV6-5; TRBD1 agrees at 10 bases. V was clipped by 6 bases and J by 1 base; unmatched bases: 3. The CDR3 runs 15 residues. CDR1 and CDR2 (germline): MNHEY, SVGAGI. CDR3 DNA sequence: TGTGCCAGCAGAGGACAGGGGGGGTCCTACAATGAGCAGTTCTTC. Amino acid sequence: CASRGQGGSYNEQFF.

The chain combines TRBV4-1 with TRBJ2-1; 10 nucleotides align to TRBD2. CDR1 and CDR2 from the germline V gene are MGHRA and YSYEKL. The V gene end was trimmed by 3 bases and the J gene end by 0 bases; junction bases not matched to a gene: 17. This CDR3 is built from 21 residues. The CDR3 DNA reads TGCGCCAGCAGCCAGAGATTTAGCGGGAGGTCCAGTGAGAGCTCCTACAATGAGCAGTTCTTC. Its translation: CASSQRFSGRSSESSYNEQFF.

This clone was seen only a few times. In nucleotides, the CDR3 is TGTGCCAGCAGCTCCTACAGGGACCGGGCTCAGCCCCAGCATTTT. This sequence encodes CASSSYRDRAQPQHF. This rearrangement joins TRBV7-8 to TRBJ1-5; D is possibly TRBD1 (6 bases). The germline CDR1 and CDR2 sequences are SGHVS and FQNEAQ. Trimming cost V 4 bases and J 6 bases, with 16 bases left between them. This CDR3 has 15 residues.

The genes are TRBV18 and TRBJ2-1; D call uncertain. From germline, CDR1 is KGHSH and CDR2 LQKENI. This CDR3 is 16 amino acids long. Trimming removed 3 bases at V and 1 base at J, with 13 bases between. CDR3 nucleotide sequence: TGTGCCAGCTCACCTCCTTCCACCAGGTCCTACAATGAGCAGTTCTTC. Protein sequence: CASSPPSTRSYNEQFF.

This sequence joins TRBV4-1 and TRBJ2-5; D may be TRBD1 (6 bases). The germline V gene encodes CDR1 MGHRA and CDR2 YSYEKL. V was clipped by 1 base and J by 1 base, with 7 bases between them. The length of the CDR3 is 14 residues. The chain's CDR3 is CASSQAGAQETQYF. CDR3 nucleotide sequence: TGCGCCAGCAGCCAAGCAGGGGCCCAAGAGACCCAGTACTTC.

This chain joins TRBV21-1 and TRBJ2-7; the table's D call of TRBD1 was not tested on the DNA. TRBV21-1 is described as a pseudogene. The CDR3 has 12 residues. CDR3 amino acids: CASSSSRNEQYF. Written as DNA, the CDR3 is TGTGCCAGCAGCTCGTCCAGAAACGAGCAGTACTTC.

This chain connects TRBV2 to TRBJ2-2; weak D call: TRBD2 (5 bases). With 7 bases removed from V and 1 base from J, the gap between germline ends came to 7 bases. CDR1 SNHLY and CDR2 FYNNEI come from the germline V gene. The CDR3 extends over 13 amino acids. As DNA, the CDR3 is TGTGCCAGCATGAGGGAGAACACCGGGGAGCTGTTTTTT. Its protein is CASMRENTGELFF.

The J gene is TRBJ1-2, the V gene TRBV29-1; no firm D call. Germline V lookup: CDR1 SQVTM, CDR2 ANQGSEA. V was trimmed by 4 bases and J by 2 bases, leaving 11 bases between them. The CDR3 contains 13 residues. CDR3 sequence: CSVAAGWNYGYTF. The CDR3 DNA follows: TGCAGCGTTGCAGCGGGGTGGAACTATGGCTACACCTTC. The whole variable domain, filled in from reference TRBV29-1 and TRBJ1-2, reads SAVISQKPSRDICQRGTSLTIQCQVDSQVTMMFWYRQQPGQSLTLIATANQGSEATYESGFVIDKFPISRPNLTFSTLTVSNMSPEDSSIYLCSVAAGWNYGYTFGSGTRLTVV.

V gene TRBV5-4 combines with J gene TRBJ2-1; D may be TRBD2 (5 bases). Germline-derived CDR1 and CDR2 are SGHNT and YYREEE (reference sequence). V lost 0 bases to trimming and J lost 5 bases, with 12 bases between them. This CDR3 is 15 amino acids long. Written as DNA, the CDR3 is TGTGCCAGCAGCTTGGATCTCTGGGGAGACAATGAGCAGTTCTTC. This sequence encodes CASSLDLWGDNEQFF. Using reference TRBV5-4 and TRBJ2-1 for the parts outside the CDR3, the full variable domain is ETGVTQSPTHLIKTRGQQVTLRCSSQSGHNTVSWYQQALGQGPQFIFQYYREEENGRGNFPPRFSGLQFPNYSSELNVNALELDDSALYLCASSLDLWGDNEQFFGPGTRLTVL.

The rearrangement joins TRBV5-4 to TRBJ1-4; unclear D gene. V was shortened by 4 bases and J by 4 bases, with 17 bases between the two germline ends. Looked up from germline, CDR1 is SGHNT and CDR2 is YYREEE (reference sequence). This CDR3 is built from 16 residues. CDR3 sequence (DNA): TGTGCCAGCAGCACCCGGGTGGCAGTTAATAATGAAAAACTGTTTTTT. This translates into CASSTRVAVNNEKLFF.

This clone was picked up a small number of times. V is TRBV3-1 (or the pseudogene TRBV3-2) and J is TRBJ2-5, with D unresolved. Trimming cost V 0 bases and J 10 bases, with 12 bases left between them. Germline-derived CDR1 and CDR2 are LGHDT and YNNKEL (reference sequence). This CDR3 region has 13 residues. The CDR3 loop reads CASSQDHSSLQYF. Here the CDR3 DNA reads TGTGCCAGCAGCCAAGATCACTCCTCGCTCCAGTACTTC.

This clone was counted once. The rearrangement uses TRBV10-3 and TRBJ1-6; D is undetermined. This CDR3 contains 16 residues. Trimming shortened V by 4 bases and J by 5 bases, and 15 bases separated the two germline ends. Germline values: CDR1 ENHRY, CDR2 SYGVKD. The CDR3 nucleotides read TGTGCCATCAGTGTTTCAGGTTTCCAAAATAATTCACCCCTCCACTTT. It translates to CAISVSGFQNNSPLHF.

The V call is TRBV7-3, the J call TRBJ2-1; 10 positions match TRBD1. The CDR3 consists of 15 residues. From germline, CDR1 is SGHTA and CDR2 FQGTGA. Trimming at V came to 1 base and at J to 7 bases, leaving 4 bases not matched to a gene. CDR3 coding DNA: TGTGCCAGCAGCTTAAAAGTGGACAGGGGGAATGAGCAGTTCTTC. It translates to CASSLKVDRGNEQFF. The full variable domain, in which reference TRBV7-3 and TRBJ2-1 provide the parts outside the CDR3, is GAGVSQTPSNKVTEKGKYVELRCDPISGHTALYWYRQSLGQGPEFLIYFQGTGAADDSGLPNDRFFAVRPEGSVSTLKIQRTERGDSAVYLCASSLKVDRGNEQFFGPGTRLTVL.

V gene TRBV7-9 combines with J gene TRBJ2-1; 7 bases match TRBD1. The CDR3 runs 14 residues. Trimming at V came to 5 bases and at J to 7 bases, leaving 8 bases not matched to a gene. The germline CDR1 and CDR2 sequences are SEHNR and FQNEAQ (reference sequence). DNA of the CDR3: TGTGCCAGCAGCCCGACAGGGTCAAGTAATGAGCAGTTCTTC. Amino acid sequence: CASSPTGSSNEQFF. The whole variable domain, filled in from reference TRBV7-9 and TRBJ2-1, reads DTGVSQNPRHKITKRGQNVTFRCDPISEHNRLYWYRQTLGQGPEFLTYFQNEAQLEKSRLLSDRFSAERPKGSFSTLEIQRTEQGDSAMYLCASSPTGSSNEQFFGPGTRLTVL.

This clone was recorded only once. The chain joins TRBV7-2 to TRBJ2-5; 10 bases fit TRBD2. CDR1 and CDR2 (germline): SGHTA, FQGNSA. This CDR3 region has 16 residues. With V trimmed by 4 bases and J by 6 bases, 11 bases remained unmatched. The DNA of the CDR3 is TGTGCCAGCAGCTCCAGGGCGAGCGGGGGGGCGAAGACCCAGTACTTC. This encodes CASSSRASGGAKTQYF. The complete variable domain, with remaining parts taken from reference TRBV7-2 and TRBJ2-5, reads GAGVSQSPSNKVTEKGKDVELRCDPISGHTALYWYRQSLGQGLEFLIYFQGNSAPDKSGLPSDRFSAERTGGSVSTLTIQRTQQEDSAVYLCASSSRASGGAKTQYFGPGTRLLVL.

The rearrangement uses TRBV7-8 and TRBJ1-5; 7 bases match TRBD1. The CDR3 runs 16 residues. CDR1 is SGHVS, CDR2 FQNEAQ, per germline. With 4 bases clipped from V and 0 bases from J, the junction kept 6 bases outside the gene matches. In DNA form, the CDR3 reads TGTGCCAGCAGCTCCGGACAGGCCAATAGCAATCAGCCCCAGCATTTT. Protein product: CASSSGQANSNQPQHF. Variable domain in full (rest from reference TRBV7-8 and TRBJ1-5): GAGVSQSPRYKVAKRGQDVALRCDPISGHVSLFWYQQALGQGPEFLTYFQNEAQLDKSGLPSDRFFAERPEGSVSTLKIQRTQQEDSAVYLCASSSGQANSNQPQHFGDGTRLSIL.

This chain joins TRBV7-9 and TRBJ2-5; TRBD1 aligns across 10 bases. Germline trimming cut 3 bases from V and 5 bases from J; bases unmatched to any gene: 3. This CDR3 comprises 14 residues. CDR1 and CDR2 (germline): SEHNR, FQNEAQ (reference sequence). In nucleotides, the CDR3 is TGTGCCAGCAGCTTCGGACAGGGGGGGGAGACCCAGTACTTC. It encodes CASSFGQGGETQYF.

The V gene is TRBV23-1, the J gene TRBJ2-1; D is possibly TRBD1 (6 bases). TRBV23-1 is filed as an ORF, its function uncertain. Trimming removed 0 bases from V and 8 bases from J, with 17 bases in between. The CDR3 is made up of 16 amino acids. CDR3 sequence (DNA): TGCGCCAGCAGTCAATCTAGGCAGGGGCCCCACCATGAGCAGTTCTTC. Its protein is CASSQSRQGPHHEQFF.

The gene calls are TRBV5-4 and TRBJ2-2; D remains ambiguous. The CDR3 sequence is 16 residues long. Trimming left V 4 bases short and J 0 bases short, with 13 bases between. CDR1 and CDR2 (germline): SGHNT, YYREEE (reference sequence). The CDR3 here is CASSAASGANTGELFF. In DNA, the CDR3 is TGTGCCAGCAGCGCCGCGAGTGGAGCGAACACCGGGGAGCTGTTTTTT.

The chain combines TRBV11-2 with TRBJ1-1; tentatively, D is TRBD1 (5 bases). CDR3 length equals 15 residues. CDR1 and CDR2 from the germline V gene are SGHAT and FQNNGV. V lost 2 bases and J 2 bases, leaving 12 bases between the germline ends. CDR3 loop: CASSLLGGGNTEAFF. The CDR3, as DNA: TGTGCCAGCAGCTTACTCGGGGGAGGCAACACTGAAGCTTTCTTT.

The rearrangement links TRBV7-3 to TRBJ2-2; tentative D call: TRBD2 (6 bases). CDR1 and CDR2 from the germline V gene are SGHTA and FQGTGA. The CDR3 is made up of 16 amino acids. Trimming removed 4 bases from V and 3 bases from J, with 15 bases in between. CDR3 sequence (DNA): TGTGCCAGCAGCTCGAACCGGGACTCTCACACCGGGGAGCTGTTTTTT. This sequence encodes CASSSNRDSHTGELFF. Complete variable domain (other parts from reference TRBV7-3 and TRBJ2-2): GAGVSQTPSNKVTEKGKYVELRCDPISGHTALYWYRQSLGQGPEFLIYFQGTGAADDSGLPNDRFFAVRPEGSVSTLKIQRTERGDSAVYLCASSSNRDSHTGELFFGEGSRLTVL.

DNA for the CDR3: TGTGCCAGCAGTGTTTCTAGCGGGAGTAATACGCAGTATTTT. Amino acids: CASSVSSGSNTQYF. The chain is built from TRBV6-2 or TRBV6-3 and TRBJ2-3, with 10 bases fitting TRBD2. The CDR3 length is 14 residues. Germline CDR1 and CDR2: MNHEY and SVGEGT. The trim removed 5 bases at V and 7 bases at J, leaving 6 bases unmatched.

This clone was counted a few times. This chain uses TRBV11-2 with TRBJ1-1; TRBD1 matches at 8 bases. Trimming at V came to 5 bases and at J to 11 bases, leaving 4 bases not matched to a gene. The CDR3 has 11 amino acids. Germline V gives CDR1 SGHAT, CDR2 FQNNGV. The chain's CDR3 is CASSPQGGAFF. The CDR3 DNA follows: TGTGCCAGCAGCCCACAGGGGGGGGCTTTCTTT.

V usage is TRBV18 and J usage is TRBJ1-4; TRBD1 might be the D (6 bases). This CDR3 has 14 amino acids. Looked up from germline, CDR1 is KGHSH and CDR2 is LQKENI. The V gene lost 2 bases and the J gene lost 2 bases, with 6 bases spanning the gap. The CDR3 spells CASSPRGTNEKLFF. In nucleotides, the CDR3 is TGTGCCAGCTCACCAAGGGGGACTAATGAAAAACTGTTTTTT.

V gene TRBV5-1 combines with J gene TRBJ2-3; TRBD1 agrees at 11 bases. With V trimmed by 6 bases and J by 0 bases, 6 bases remained unmatched. Germline V gene lookup returns CDR1 SGHRS and CDR2 YFSETQ. The CDR3 is 16 amino acids. The CDR3 bases are TGCGCCAGCACCCGGGGACAGGGGGTGAGCACAGATACGCAGTATTTT. Its protein is CASTRGQGVSTDTQYF. Looking up the rest from reference TRBV5-1 and TRBJ2-3 gives the full variable domain: KAGVTQTPRYLIKTRGQQVTLSCSPISGHRSVSWYQQTPGQGLQFLFEYFSETQRNKGNFPGRFSGRQFSNSRSEMNVSTLELGDSALYLCASTRGQGVSTDTQYFGPGTRLTVL.

The chain employs TRBV10-1 and TRBJ2-2; TRBD1 might be the D (6 bases). Per the germline V gene, CDR1 is WNHNN and CDR2 is SYGVQD (reference sequence). There are 13 residues in the CDR3. Trimming cost V 3 bases and J 4 bases, with 6 bases left between them. As DNA, the CDR3 is TGCGCCAGCAGTGAACAGGGCACCGGGGAGCTGTTTTTT. It yields the protein CASSEQGTGELFF.